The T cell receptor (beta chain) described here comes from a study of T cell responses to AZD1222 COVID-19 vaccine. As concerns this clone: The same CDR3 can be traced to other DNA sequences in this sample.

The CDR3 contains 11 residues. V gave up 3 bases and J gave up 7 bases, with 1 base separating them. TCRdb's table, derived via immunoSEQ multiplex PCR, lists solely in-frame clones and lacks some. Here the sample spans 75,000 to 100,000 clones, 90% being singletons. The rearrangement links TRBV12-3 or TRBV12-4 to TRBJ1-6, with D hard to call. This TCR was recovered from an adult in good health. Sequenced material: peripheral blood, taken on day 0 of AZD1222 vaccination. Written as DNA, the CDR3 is TGTGCCAGCAGTTTCAATTCACCCCTCCACTTT. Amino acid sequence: CASSFNSPLHF.